This record concerns one T cell receptor beta chain sequence. Its antigen remains unidentified. Per germline, CDR1 SGHKS and CDR2 YYEKEE (reference sequence). CDR3 size: 14 residues. With 0 bases clipped from V and 4 bases from J, the junction kept 3 bases outside the gene matches. This record comes from a study of T cells in narcolepsy. Findings of the study overall: Same-patient CSF and blood CD4+ T cell clonotypes included HCRT-specific and TRIB2-specific autoreactive ones.

TCRdb keeps only in-frame clones here, not all; method: immunoSEQ multiplex PCR. The sample consists of about 18,000 clones, 86% of them appearing once. Sequenced input: memory (CD45RA-) CD4+ T cells from blood. This clonotype was sampled from a human donor in good health. The gene calls are TRBV5-5 and TRBJ1-2; TRBD1 aligns across 7 bases. The CDR3: CASSLDGTVYGYTF. CDR3 bases: TGTGCCAGCAGCTTGGACGGGACAGTCTATGGCTACACCTTC.